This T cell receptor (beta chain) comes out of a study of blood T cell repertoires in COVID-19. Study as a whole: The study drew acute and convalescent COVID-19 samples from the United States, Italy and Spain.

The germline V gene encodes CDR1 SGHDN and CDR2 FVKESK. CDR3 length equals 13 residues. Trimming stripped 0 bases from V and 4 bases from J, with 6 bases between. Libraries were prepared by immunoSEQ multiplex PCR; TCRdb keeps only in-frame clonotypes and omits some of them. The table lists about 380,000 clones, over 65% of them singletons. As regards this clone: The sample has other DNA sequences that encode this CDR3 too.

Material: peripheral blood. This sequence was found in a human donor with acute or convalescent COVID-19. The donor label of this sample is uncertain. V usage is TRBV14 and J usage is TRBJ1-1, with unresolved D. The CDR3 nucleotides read TGTGCCAGCAGCCAAGACCTCCGCACTGAAGCTTTCTTT. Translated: CASSQDLRTEAFF. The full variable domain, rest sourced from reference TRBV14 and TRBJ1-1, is EAGVTQFPSHSVIEKGQTVTLRCDPISGHDNLYWYRRVMGKEIKFLLHFVKESKQDESGMPNNRFLAERTGGTYSTLKVQPAELEDSGVYFCASSQDLRTEAFFGQGTRLTVV.